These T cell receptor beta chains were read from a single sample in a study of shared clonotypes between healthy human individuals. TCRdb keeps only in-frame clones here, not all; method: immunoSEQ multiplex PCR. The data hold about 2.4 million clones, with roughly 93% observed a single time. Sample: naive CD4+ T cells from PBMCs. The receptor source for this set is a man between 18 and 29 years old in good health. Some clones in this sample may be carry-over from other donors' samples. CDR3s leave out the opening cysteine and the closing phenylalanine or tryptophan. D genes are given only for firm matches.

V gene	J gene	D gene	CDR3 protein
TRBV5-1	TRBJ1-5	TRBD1	ASSPTGPGQPQH
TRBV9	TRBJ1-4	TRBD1	ASSVGGTVMNEKLF
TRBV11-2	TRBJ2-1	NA	ASSPQLAYNEQF
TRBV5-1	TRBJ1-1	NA	ASSFANTEAF
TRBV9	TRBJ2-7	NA	ASSTSASSYEQY
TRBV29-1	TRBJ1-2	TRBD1	SVAGRQGVGYT
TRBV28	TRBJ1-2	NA	AIRAVFPNYGYT
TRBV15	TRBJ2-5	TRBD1	ATSRTGRLETQY
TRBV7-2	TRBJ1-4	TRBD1	ASSLGVIGQGATNEKLF
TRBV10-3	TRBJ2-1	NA	AISRGQGATEQF
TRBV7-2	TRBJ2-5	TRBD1	ASSPDRGQETQY
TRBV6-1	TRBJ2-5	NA	ASSEAGWGAERETQY
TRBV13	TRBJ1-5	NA	ASSLGAGDHQPQH
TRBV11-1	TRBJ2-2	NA	ASGENTGELF
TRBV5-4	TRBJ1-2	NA	ASSYRQVYGYT
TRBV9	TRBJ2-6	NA	ASSPLTSGANVLT
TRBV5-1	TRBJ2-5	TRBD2	ASSLGDSSGPRRETQY
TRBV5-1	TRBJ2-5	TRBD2	ASSPDLAGAQETQY
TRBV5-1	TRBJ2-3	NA	ASSLGRGAGATDTQY
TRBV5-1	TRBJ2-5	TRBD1	ASSSPGQQETQY
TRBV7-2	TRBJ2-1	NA	ASSLFQTNEQF
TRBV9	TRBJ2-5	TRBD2	ASSLYSGVVSETQY
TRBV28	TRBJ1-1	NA	ASSLPGGNTEAF
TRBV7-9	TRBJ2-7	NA	ASSSAAEQY
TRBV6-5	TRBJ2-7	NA	ASSPRGGSYEQY
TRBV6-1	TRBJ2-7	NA	ASSRGQDYEQY
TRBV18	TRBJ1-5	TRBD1	ASSPETGGNQPQH
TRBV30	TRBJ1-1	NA	AWSVGGLREAF
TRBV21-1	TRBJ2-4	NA	ASSKILDGAPKNIQY
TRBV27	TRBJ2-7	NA	ASSLQYGTLSYEQY
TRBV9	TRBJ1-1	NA	ASSGGNRAEAF